The text below deals with one T cell receptor beta chain. Per the authors' pipeline: Counting gave a median of around 90,000 TCRs per sample, with values ranging from about 23,224 to 690,600. TCRdb re-called the RACE reads with MiXCR, one entry per CDR3 protein. TCRdb's processing, not the authors' own work, is the source of the V and J calls. The table has around 300,000 distinct CDR3 sequences, 5.5% seen once. Stated time point: pre-sensitization, week 0. Described treatment: therapeutic diphenylcyclopropenone sensitization with weekly scalp DPC. These data belong to a study of human T cells and chemical hapten exposure. V was pared by 6 bases and J by 6 bases, with 14 bases between. In germline, CDR1 is DFQATT, CDR2 SNEGSKA (reference sequence). The CDR3 loop spans 12 amino acids.

This TCR was recovered from a woman in her late teens or twenties with alopecia areata. Some clones in this sample may be carry-over from other donors' samples. Sequencing used whole blood, obtained in connection with sensitization to the hapten diphenylcyclopropenone (DPC). The chain employs TRBV20-1 and TRBJ1-2; TRBD1 might be the D (5 bases). This CDR3 is CSAVAGLDGYTF. CDR3 DNA: TGCAGTGCGGTGGCAGGGTTAGATGGCTACACCTTC.